This is a list of T cell receptor beta chains from one sample in a study of response to subunit inactivated influenza vaccine. TCRdb recomputed calls from the RT-PCR reads with MiXCR, one row per CDR3 protein. The data show hundreds of thousands of distinct CDR3 sequences, with 7.5% to 8.5% seen just once and 10% to 15% held by the top ten. The material was PBMCs from blood, obtained around 25 months after vaccination. Receptors originate from a man between 50 and 69 years old who received an inactivated influenza vaccine. Both conserved end residues are part of each CDR3. A D gene is named only where the DNA matches it firmly. Clone sizes are given selectively: once, few, many, or a class where the clone is expanded.

CDR3nt | CDR3aa | d_gene | j_gene | v_gene | abundance
TGTGCCAGCAGCCAAGCAGCCTCCCAGCCCTACGAGCAGTACTTC | CASSQAASQPYEQYF | - | TRBJ2-7 | TRBV4-2 | many
TGTGCCAGTAGTATGGACAGAAATCAGCCCCAGCATTTT | CASSMDRNQPQHF | - | TRBJ1-5 | TRBV19 | -
TGCGCCAGCAGCTTGACAGGGTATGGCCCAGATACGCAGTATTTT | CASSLTGYGPDTQYF | - | TRBJ2-3 | TRBV5-1 | few
TGTGCCATCAGTGGGGGCAGAGGGCAGGGGAAGGAGCAGAGCACAGATACGCAGTATTTT | CAISGGRGQGKEQSTDTQYF | - | TRBJ2-3 | TRBV10-3 | -
TGTGCCAGCAGCTCTAAAGGAAGCCCCAGGGGGAACACTGAAGCTTTCTTT | CASSSKGSPRGNTEAFF | - | TRBJ1-1 | TRBV28 | many
TGTGCCAGCAGCTTCAACCCCCAGGATACGCAGTATTTT | CASSFNPQDTQYF | - | TRBJ2-3 | TRBV7-3 | many
TGTGCCAGCACCCTTTATAGCAATCAGCCCCAGCATTTT | CASTLYSNQPQHF | - | TRBJ1-5 | TRBV12-3/TRBV12-4 | few
TGTGCCAGCAGCTTAGTTGGCAGGGGAGTCTTGGATGAGCAGTTCTTC | CASSLVGRGVLDEQFF | - | TRBJ2-1 | TRBV7-9 | many
TGTGCCAGCAGCTTGGGTGGCCTCTATGGGTACTTC | CASSLGGLYGYF | - | TRBJ2-7 | TRBV5-8 | few
TGCAGTGCTAGGGGGACAGGGGGCTGGGTCACTGAAGCTTTCTTT | CSARGTGGWVTEAFF | TRBD1 | TRBJ1-1 | TRBV20-1 | -
TGTGCCAGCAGTGCCCGACTTACCGGGGAGCTGTTTTTT | CASSARLTGELFF | - | TRBJ2-2 | TRBV2 | -
TGTGCCAGCAGTTTAGAGTATACTCCTGCCTACAATGAGCAGTTCTTC | CASSLEYTPAYNEQFF | - | TRBJ2-1 | TRBV27 | few
TGTGCCAGCGGGGGGAGTACTGAAGCTTTCTTT | CASGGSTEAFF | - | TRBJ1-1 | TRBV6-1 | -
TGTGCCAGCAGATTAGGCCGGACAGCGAATTCACCCCTCCACTTT | CASRLGRTANSPLHF | - | TRBJ1-6 | TRBV12-3/TRBV12-4 | few
TGCGCCAGCAGCTTGGACAGGGGGCGACCCGGGGAGCTGTTTTTT | CASSLDRGRPGELFF | TRBD1 | TRBJ2-2 | TRBV5-1 | few
TGTGCCAGCAGTTACGGACAGTTCGAGGAGCTGTTTTTT | CASSYGQFEELFF | - | TRBJ2-2 | TRBV6-2/TRBV6-3 | -
TGTGCCAGCAGTGACCGGGGTTATACTGAAGCTTTCTTT | CASSDRGYTEAFF | - | TRBJ1-1 | TRBV2 | -
TGCAGTGCTAGAGATAGTAGCACCTCCTACGAGCAGTACTTC | CSARDSSTSYEQYF | - | TRBJ2-7 | TRBV20-1 | -
TGCGCCAGCAGCACCCAGGGGTGGGGCACAGATACGCAGTATTTT | CASSTQGWGTDTQYF | - | TRBJ2-3 | TRBV4-1 | -
TGCGCCAGCAGCGCCCCTAAGCGGTGCACAGATACGCAGTATTTT | CASSAPKRCTDTQYF | - | TRBJ2-3 | TRBV4-3 | -
TGTGCCAGCAGTTTTAGCCAGGGAGGGAGGGCCCAGTACTTC | CASSFSQGGRAQYF | TRBD2 | TRBJ2-5 | TRBV28 | few
TGTGCCAGCAGCGTATCTAGCGGGGTTTTCAATGAGCAGTTCTTC | CASSVSSGVFNEQFF | TRBD2 | TRBJ2-1 | TRBV9 | -
TGCAGTGCTATGGGACAGGGGAACACCGGGGAGCTGTTTTTT | CSAMGQGNTGELFF | TRBD1 | TRBJ2-2 | TRBV20-1 | few
TGTGCCAGCAGCTTAGGTTCTAGTGGCGCCGGGGAGCTGTTTTTT | CASSLGSSGAGELFF | - | TRBJ2-2 | TRBV11-2 | few
TGCGCCGTCAAAGGGGTCCCCTCCTACGAGCAGTACTTC | CAVKGVPSYEQYF | - | TRBJ2-7 | TRBV10-2 | many
TGTGCCAGCAGTTACGAGACTAGCGGGAGGGCCTACGAGCAGTACTTC | CASSYETSGRAYEQYF | TRBD2 | TRBJ2-7 | TRBV6-2/TRBV6-3 | many
TGCAGTGCCCCGAGCGCCAGCTCCTACAATGAGCAGTTCTTC | CSAPSASSYNEQFF | - | TRBJ2-1 | TRBV20-1 | few
TGCGCCAGCAGCTTGGGAGCAGGGGGTGGCACTGAAGCTTTCTTT | CASSLGAGGGTEAFF | TRBD1 | TRBJ1-1 | TRBV5-1 | -
TGTGCCAGCAGCTTGCCCTGGAGGGAGCAGTACTTC | CASSLPWREQYF | - | TRBJ2-7 | TRBV7-2 | few
TGCGCCAGCAGCTTCCCACCGGGGGGCTCCTACGAGCAGTACTTC | CASSFPPGGSYEQYF | TRBD2 | TRBJ2-7 | TRBV5-1 | few
TGTGCCAGCAATCGGGACCCCCGCGCCAATCAGCCCCAGCATTTT | CASNRDPRANQPQHF | - | TRBJ1-5 | TRBV6-1 | many
TGTGCCAGCATATCCCCGGGACAGGGAAATTCACCCCTCCACTTT | CASISPGQGNSPLHF | TRBD1 | TRBJ1-6 | TRBV28 | -
TGTGCCAGCAGCCAAGAGGATAGGGGGACTGGGGAGCTGTTTTTT | CASSQEDRGTGELFF | - | TRBJ2-2 | TRBV4-2 | -
TGCGCCAGCAGCCGAGATCAGAACACTGAAGCTTTCTTT | CASSRDQNTEAFF | - | TRBJ1-1 | TRBV18 | many
TGTGCCAGCAGGCCGGGCGGGGCCAACTATGGCTACACCTTC | CASRPGGANYGYTF | - | TRBJ1-2 | TRBV6-2/TRBV6-3 | -